The clone carrying this T cell receptor (beta chain) has only a few counts. Participants' own reports of clinical history determined their cohort assignment. Germline-derived CDR1 and CDR2 are MNHNS and SASEGT. The CDR3 has 12 residues. The V end lost 2 bases, the J end lost 8 bases, and 9 bases lay between the germline ends. Clones were sequenced by immunoSEQ multiplex PCR, and TCRdb holds only the in-frame ones, with some missing. This table holds about 160,000 clones, approximately 84% found once. This sample stems from a study of blood T cell repertoires in COVID-19. This chain joins TRBV6-1 and TRBJ1-2; D uncertain. Material for sequencing was PBMCs or T cells enriched from blood (not recorded which). This TCR was recovered from a woman aged 40 to 50 with acute COVID-19. In DNA form, the CDR3 reads TGTGCCAGCAGTGAAAGGCTCGGGGGCTACACCTTC. Residues: CASSERLGGYTF.